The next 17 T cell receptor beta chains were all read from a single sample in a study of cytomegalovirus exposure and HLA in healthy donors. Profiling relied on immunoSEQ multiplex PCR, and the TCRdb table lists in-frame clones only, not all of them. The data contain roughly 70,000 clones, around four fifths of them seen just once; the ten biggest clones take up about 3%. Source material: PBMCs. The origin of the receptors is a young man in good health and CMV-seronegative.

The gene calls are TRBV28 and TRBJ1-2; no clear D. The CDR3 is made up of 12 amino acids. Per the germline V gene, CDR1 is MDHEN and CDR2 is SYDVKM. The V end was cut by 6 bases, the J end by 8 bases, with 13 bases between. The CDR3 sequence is CASRSRERGYTF. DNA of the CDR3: TGTGCCAGCAGGTCAAGGGAGCGCGGCTACACCTTC.

For the CDR3, the DNA is TGTGCCAGCAAGGAGCTGATCTCTGGAAACACCATATATTTT. It codes for CASKELISGNTIYF. V is TRBV28 and J is TRBJ1-3; no clear D gene. This CDR3 is 14 amino acids long. V was trimmed by 7 bases and J by 0 bases, leaving 10 bases between them. Germline values: CDR1 MDHEN, CDR2 SYDVKM.

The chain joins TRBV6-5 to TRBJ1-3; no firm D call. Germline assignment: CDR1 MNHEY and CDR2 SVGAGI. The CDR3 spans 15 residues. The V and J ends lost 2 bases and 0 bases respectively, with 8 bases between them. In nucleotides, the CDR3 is TGTGCCAGCAGTTACAAGCCTTACTCTGGAAACACCATATATTTT. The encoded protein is CASSYKPYSGNTIYF.

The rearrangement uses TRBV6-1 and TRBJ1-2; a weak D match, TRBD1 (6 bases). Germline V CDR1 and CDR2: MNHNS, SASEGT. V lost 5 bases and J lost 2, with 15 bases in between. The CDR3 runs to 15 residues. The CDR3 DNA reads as TGTGCCAGCAGTATAGGACAGAGCGGAAACTATGGCTACACCTTC. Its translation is CASSIGQSGNYGYTF.

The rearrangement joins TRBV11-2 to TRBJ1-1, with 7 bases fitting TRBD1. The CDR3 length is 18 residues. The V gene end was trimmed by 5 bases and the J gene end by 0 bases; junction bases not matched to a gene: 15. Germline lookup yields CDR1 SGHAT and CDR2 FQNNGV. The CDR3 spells CASSPYPGRDSLNTEAFF. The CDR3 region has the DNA TGTGCCAGCAGCCCTTACCCAGGCCGGGACAGCCTGAACACTGAAGCTTTCTTT. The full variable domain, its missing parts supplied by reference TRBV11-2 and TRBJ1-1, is EAGVAQSPRYKIIEKRQSVAFWCNPISGHATLYWYQQILGQGPKLLIQFQNNGVVDDSQLPKDRFSAERLKGVDSTLKIQPAKLEDSAVYLCASSPYPGRDSLNTEAFFGQGTRLTVV.

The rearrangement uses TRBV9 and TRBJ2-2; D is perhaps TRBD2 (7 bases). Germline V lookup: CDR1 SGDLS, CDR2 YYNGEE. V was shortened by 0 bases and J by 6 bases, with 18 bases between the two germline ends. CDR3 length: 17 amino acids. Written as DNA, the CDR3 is TGTGCCAGCAGCGTAGAGGCCGGGGGGCGCTTGGCCGGGGAGCTGTTTTTT. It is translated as CASSVEAGGRLAGELFF. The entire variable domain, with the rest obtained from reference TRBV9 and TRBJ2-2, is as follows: DSGVTQTPKHLITATGQRVTLRCSPRSGDLSVYWYQQSLDQGLQFLIQYYNGEERAKGNILERFSAQQFPDLHSELNLSSLELGDSALYFCASSVEAGGRLAGELFFGEGSRLTVL.

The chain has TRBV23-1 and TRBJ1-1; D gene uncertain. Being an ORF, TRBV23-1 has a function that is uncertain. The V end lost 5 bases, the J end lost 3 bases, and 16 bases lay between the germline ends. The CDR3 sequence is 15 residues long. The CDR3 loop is CASSGRSAWDTEAFF. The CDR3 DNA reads TGCGCCAGCAGTGGGAGGTCGGCTTGGGACACTGAAGCTTTCTTT.

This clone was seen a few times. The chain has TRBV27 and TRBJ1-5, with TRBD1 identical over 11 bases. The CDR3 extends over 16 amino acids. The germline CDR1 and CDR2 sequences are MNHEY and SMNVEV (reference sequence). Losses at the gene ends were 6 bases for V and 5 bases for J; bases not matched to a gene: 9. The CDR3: CASSRRVDRGHQPQHF. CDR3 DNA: TGTGCCAGCAGCCGGAGAGTGGACAGGGGGCATCAGCCCCAGCATTTT.

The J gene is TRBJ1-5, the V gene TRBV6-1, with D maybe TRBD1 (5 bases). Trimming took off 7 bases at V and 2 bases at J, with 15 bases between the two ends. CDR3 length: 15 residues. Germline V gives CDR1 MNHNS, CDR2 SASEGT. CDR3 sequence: CASMAPGGGNQPQHF. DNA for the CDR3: TGTGCCAGCATGGCCCCTGGGGGGGGCAATCAGCCCCAGCATTTT.

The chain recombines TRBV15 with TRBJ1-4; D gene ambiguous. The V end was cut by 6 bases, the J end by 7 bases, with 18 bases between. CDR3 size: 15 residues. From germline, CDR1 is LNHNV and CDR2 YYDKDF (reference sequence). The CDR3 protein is CATSISGEPSEKLFF. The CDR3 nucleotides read TGTGCCACCAGTATCTCCGGGGAACCCAGTGAAAAACTGTTTTTT. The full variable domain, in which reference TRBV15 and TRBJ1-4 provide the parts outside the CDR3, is DAMVIQNPRYQVTQFGKPVTLSCSQTLNHNVMYWYQQKSSQAPKLLFHYYDKDFNNEADTPDNFQSRRPNTSFCFLDIRSPGLGDTAMYLCATSISGEPSEKLFFGSGTQLSVL.

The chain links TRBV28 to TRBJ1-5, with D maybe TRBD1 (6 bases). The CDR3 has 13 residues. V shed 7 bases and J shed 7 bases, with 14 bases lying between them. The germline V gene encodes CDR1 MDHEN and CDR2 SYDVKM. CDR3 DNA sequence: TGTGCCAGCATCACTAGGGGGGGGCAGCCCCAGCATTTT. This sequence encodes CASITRGGQPQHF.

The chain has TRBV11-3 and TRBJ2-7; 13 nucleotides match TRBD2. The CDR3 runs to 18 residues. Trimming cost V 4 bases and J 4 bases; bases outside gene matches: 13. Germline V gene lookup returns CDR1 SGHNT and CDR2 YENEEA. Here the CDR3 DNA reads TGTGCCAGCAGCTCGTCAGGGACTAGCGGGGCAAATTGGTACGAGCAGTACGTC. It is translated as CASSSSGTSGANWYEQYV.

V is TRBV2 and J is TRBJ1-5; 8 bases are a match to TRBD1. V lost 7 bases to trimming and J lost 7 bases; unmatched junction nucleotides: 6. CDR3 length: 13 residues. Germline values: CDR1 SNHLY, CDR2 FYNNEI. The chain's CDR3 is CASNNAGGQPQHF. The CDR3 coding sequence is TGTGCCAGCAACAATGCAGGGGGCCAGCCCCAGCATTTT.

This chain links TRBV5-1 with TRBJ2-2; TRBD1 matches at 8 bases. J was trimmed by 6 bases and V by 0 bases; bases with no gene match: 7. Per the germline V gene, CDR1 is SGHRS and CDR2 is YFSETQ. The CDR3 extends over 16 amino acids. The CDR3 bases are TGCGCCAGCAGCTTGGCTCCCAGGGGGCAATCCGGGGAGCTGTTTTTT. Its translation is CASSLAPRGQSGELFF.

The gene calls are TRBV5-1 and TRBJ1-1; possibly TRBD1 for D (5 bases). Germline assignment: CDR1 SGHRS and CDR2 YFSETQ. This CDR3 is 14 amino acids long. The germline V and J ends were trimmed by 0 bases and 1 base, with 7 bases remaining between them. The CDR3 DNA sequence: TGCGCCAGCAGCTTGGACGGGGGGAACACTGAAGCTTTCTTT. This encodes CASSLDGGNTEAFF.

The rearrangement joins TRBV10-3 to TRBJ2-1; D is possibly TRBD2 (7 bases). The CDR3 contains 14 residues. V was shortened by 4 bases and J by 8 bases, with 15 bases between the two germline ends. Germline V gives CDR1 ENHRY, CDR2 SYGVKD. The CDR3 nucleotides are TGTGCCATCAGTGCCCAAGGGGGGAGGGATGAGCAGTTCTTC. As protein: CAISAQGGRDEQFF.

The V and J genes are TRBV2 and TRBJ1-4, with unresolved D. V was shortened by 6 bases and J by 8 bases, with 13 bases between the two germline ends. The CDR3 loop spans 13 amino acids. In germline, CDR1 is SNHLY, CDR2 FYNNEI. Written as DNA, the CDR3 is TGTGCCAGCAGGGTCGGCGGAGGGGAAAAACTGTTTTTT. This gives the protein CASRVGGGEKLFF.